The 17 T cell receptor beta chains reported below all come from one sample, sequenced in a study of GPR56 and killer-like receptors on CD4 memory cells. TCRdb re-analyzed the reads; it lists each CDR3 protein once, without DNA. The sample has about 2,200 distinct CDR3 sequences; the top ten hold around 5.3%. FACS enrichment separated five CD4+ populations based on killer cell lectin-like receptor and GPR56 expression. The specimen sequenced was memory CD4+ T cells from blood. The receptor source for this set is a human donor in good health.

This clonotype is classed as medium-sized (0.01 to 0.1%) by frequency. Here the CDR3 reads CAWSAGIRNTEAFF. The chain carries TRBV30 and TRBJ1-1; TCRdb lists TRBD1, though no DNA is available to test this call. The CDR3 runs 14 residues. Germline CDR1 GTSNPN, CDR2 SVGIG (reference sequence).

By frequency, this clonotype is medium-sized (0.01 to 0.1%). The genes are TRBV7-9 and TRBJ2-7. CDR3 size: 13 residues. Germline lookup yields CDR1 SEHNR and CDR2 FQNEAQ (reference sequence). CDR3 protein: CASSYRGLYEQYF.

This chain joins TRBV9 and TRBJ2-7. The CDR3 is made up of 15 amino acids. Germline CDR1 SGDLS, CDR2 YYNGEE. CDR3 loop: CASSVGVDTSYEQYF.

V is TRBV12-3 or TRBV12-4 and J is TRBJ2-3. The CDR3 length is 13 residues. The CDR3 is CASTPSHTDTQYF.

This sequence joins TRBV18 and TRBJ2-7; without DNA, the TCRdb call of TRBD1 cannot be checked. Germline values: CDR1 KGHSH, CDR2 LQKENI. The CDR3 runs to 16 residues. The CDR3 loop reads CASSPLDRGKVYEQYF. The full variable domain, its missing parts supplied by reference TRBV18 and TRBJ2-7, is NAGVMQNPRHLVRRRGQEARLRCSPMKGHSHVYWYRQLPEEGLKFMVYLQKENIIDESGMPKERFSAEFPKEGPSILRIQQVVRGDSAAYFCASSPLDRGKVYEQYFGPGTRLTVT.

This clonotype registers medium-sized (0.01 to 0.1%) by frequency. The gene calls are TRBV27 and TRBJ2-2; there is no DNA to check the TCRdb D call of TRBD2. The CDR3 spans 16 residues. In germline, CDR1 is MNHEY, CDR2 SMNVEV (reference sequence). The CDR3 region is CASSPSGRAITGELFF.

This CDR3 is CSAPDRRHSYNEQFF. This sequence joins TRBV20-1 and TRBJ2-1; TCRdb outputs TRBD1, but without DNA this stays unchecked. The CDR3 runs to 15 residues. Germline loops: CDR1 DFQATT, CDR2 SNEGSKA (reference sequence).

By frequency, this clonotype is large. The chain employs TRBV6-1 and TRBJ2-3. This CDR3 is 14 amino acids long. The V gene's germline CDR1 is MNHNS and CDR2 SASEGT. CDR3 protein: CASSGSWGLDTQYF.

V and J are TRBV3-1 and TRBJ2-1; TCRdb selects TRBD2, and the lack of DNA leaves this call unchecked. Germline values: CDR1 LGHDT, CDR2 YNNKEL (reference sequence). CDR3 length: 14 amino acids. CDR3: CASSAQGGGVEQFF.

The genes are TRBV20-1 and TRBJ2-5; TCRdb's assignment of TRBD2 cannot be checked, as there is no DNA. The CDR3 extends over 15 amino acids. Germline CDR1 is DFQATT and CDR2 is SNEGSKA (reference sequence). CDR3 region: CSASKGLAGQETQYF.

CDR3: CASSAPPSRSNEQFF. V is TRBV4-1 and J is TRBJ2-1; TCRdb's D call of TRBD2 is untestable without DNA. The CDR3 extends over 15 amino acids. The V gene's germline CDR1 is MGHRA and CDR2 YSYEKL.

Its frequency marks this clonotype as large. The genes are TRBV19 and TRBJ2-3; TCRdb's D gene call, TRBD2, goes unchecked for lack of DNA. Germline values: CDR1 LNHDA, CDR2 SQIVND (reference sequence). The CDR3 loop spans 13 amino acids. The CDR3 region is CASRLAGADTQYF.

Its frequency marks this clonotype as large. The chain recombines TRBV6-5 with TRBJ1-6; TCRdb outputs TRBD1, but without DNA this stays unchecked. The CDR3 length is 17 residues. Per the germline V gene, CDR1 is MNHEY and CDR2 is SVGAGI. This CDR3 reads CASSYEHPGPTNSPLHF.

The chain links TRBV11-2 to TRBJ2-7; the TCRdb D gene call, TRBD1, has no DNA to confirm it. Germline V CDR1 and CDR2: SGHAT, FQNNGV. CDR3 length: 13 amino acids. The CDR3 region is CASSTNAGDEQYF.

By frequency, this clonotype registers medium-sized. The chain links TRBV18 to TRBJ1-5. Germline V lookup: CDR1 KGHSH, CDR2 LQKENI. This CDR3 comprises 16 residues. The CDR3 loop is CASSSSGGYSNQPQHF.

V usage is TRBV20-1 and J usage is TRBJ1-1; the D call from TCRdb, TRBD1, cannot be confirmed without DNA. CDR3 length: 14 amino acids. Germline assignment: CDR1 DFQATT and CDR2 SNEGSKA (reference sequence). The CDR3 region is CSASGRNRDTEAFF.

This clonotype is deemed medium-sized by its frequency. CDR3 loop: CASSLLGGGRPYNEQFF. The chain joins TRBV27 to TRBJ2-1; the D call from TCRdb, TRBD1, cannot be confirmed without DNA. Germline CDR1 reads MNHEY; CDR2 reads SMNVEV (reference sequence). This CDR3 region has 17 residues.